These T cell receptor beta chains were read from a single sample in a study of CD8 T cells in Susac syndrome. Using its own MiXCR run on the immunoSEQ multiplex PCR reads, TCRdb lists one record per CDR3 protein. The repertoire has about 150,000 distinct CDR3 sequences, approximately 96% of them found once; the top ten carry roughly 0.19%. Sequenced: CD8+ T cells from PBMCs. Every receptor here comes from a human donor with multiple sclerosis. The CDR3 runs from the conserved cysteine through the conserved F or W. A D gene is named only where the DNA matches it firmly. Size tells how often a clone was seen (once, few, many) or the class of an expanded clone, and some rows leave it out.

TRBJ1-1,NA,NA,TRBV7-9,CASSQPPRHDTEAFF,TGTGCCAGCAGCCAACCCCCCCGGCACGACACTGAAGCTTTCTTT
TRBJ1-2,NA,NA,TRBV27,CASRKTVNYGYTF,TGTGCCAGCAGGAAAACAGTGAACTATGGCTACACCTTC
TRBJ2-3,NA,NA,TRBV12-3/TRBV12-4,CASSLTSTDTQYF,TGTGCCAGCAGTTTGACCTCCACAGATACGCAGTATTTT
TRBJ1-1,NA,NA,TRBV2,CASGNAEAFF,TGTGCCAGCGGGAACGCTGAAGCTTTCTTT
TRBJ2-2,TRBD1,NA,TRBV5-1,CASSFRTGRSGELFF,TGCGCCAGCAGCTTCAGGACAGGGAGGTCCGGGGAGCTGTTTTTT
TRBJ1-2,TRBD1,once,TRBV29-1,CIFFTGGHYGYTF,TGCATCTTCTTCACAGGGGGTCACTATGGCTACACCTTC
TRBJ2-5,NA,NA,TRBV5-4,CASSLRSGEETQYF,TGTGCCAGCAGCTTGAGGTCAGGGGAAGAGACCCAGTACTTC
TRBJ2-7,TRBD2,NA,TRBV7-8,CASTRGGGGPGEQYF,TGTGCCAGCACTCGCGGGGGAGGCGGGCCGGGCGAGCAGTACTTC
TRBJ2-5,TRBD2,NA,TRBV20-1,CSARDRLADAPMETQYF,TGCAGTGCTAGAGATCGACTAGCGGACGCTCCGATGGAGACCCAGTACTTC
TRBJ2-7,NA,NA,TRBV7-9,CASSYRDEQYF,TGTGCCAGCAGTTACAGGGACGAGCAGTACTTC
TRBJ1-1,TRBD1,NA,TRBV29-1,CSVSSGGNTEAFF,TGCAGCGTTTCCTCAGGGGGGAACACTGAAGCTTTCTTT
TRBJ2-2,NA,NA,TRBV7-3,CASSPATGELFF,TGTGCCAGCAGCCCCGCCACCGGGGAGCTGTTTTTT
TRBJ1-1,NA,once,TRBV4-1,CASSQPLGTEAFF,TGCGCCAGCAGCCAGCCCTTGGGGACTGAAGCTTTCTTT
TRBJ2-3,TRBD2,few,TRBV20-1,CSARPLAGSTDTQYF,TGCAGTGCTAGACCGCTAGCGGGGTCCACAGATACGCAGTATTTT
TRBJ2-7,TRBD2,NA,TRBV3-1,CASSQDRTSPSEQYF,TGTGCCAGCAGCCAAGACCGGACTAGCCCCAGCGAGCAGTACTTC
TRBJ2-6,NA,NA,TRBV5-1,CASSLEDQAGANVLTF,TGCGCCAGCAGCTTGGAGGACCAGGCTGGGGCCAACGTCCTGACTTTC
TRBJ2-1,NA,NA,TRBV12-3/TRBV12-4,CASTILGNEQFF,TGTGCCAGCACTATACTGGGGAATGAGCAGTTCTTC
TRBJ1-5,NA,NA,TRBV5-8,CASIPGNQPQHF,TGTGCCAGTATCCCGGGCAATCAGCCCCAGCATTTT
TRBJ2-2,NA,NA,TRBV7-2,CASTSAGELFF,TGTGCCAGCACAAGTGCCGGGGAGCTGTTTTTT
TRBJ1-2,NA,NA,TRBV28,CASSLWTGGAIYGYTF,TGTGCCAGCAGTTTATGGACGGGGGGCGCGATCTATGGCTACACCTTC
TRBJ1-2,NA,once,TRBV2,CASSEQRAGTYGYTF,TGTGCCAGCAGTGAACAACGCGCTGGAACCTATGGCTACACCTTC
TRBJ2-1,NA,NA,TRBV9,CASSDFYRDEQFF,TGTGCCAGCAGCGACTTCTACAGGGATGAGCAGTTCTTC